This T cell receptor (beta chain) is from a study of T-cell memory formation after mild COVID-19. Study results and caveats: From day 15 to 85, contracting clones were balanced between CD4 and CD8, whereas later expanders leaned toward CD4+.

The V gene's germline CDR1 is MNHEY and CDR2 SVGEGT. The trim removed 7 bases at V and 4 bases at J, leaving 4 bases unmatched. The CDR3 runs to 13 residues. 5'RACE, which relied on constant-segment primers, yielded TCR alpha and TCR beta cDNA libraries carrying sample barcodes and UMIs. TCRdb reprocessed the 5' RACE reads via MiXCR and lists one record per CDR3 protein. The repertoire has roughly 100,000 distinct CDR3 sequences, roughly an eighth of them found once; the top ten carry 27%. A few counts support this clonotype. Its specificity is not known. The material sequenced was PBMCs or a T cell subset sorted from them (not recorded which). The receptor was derived from an adult woman who had mild COVID-19 (a few samples of this study predate the infection). Cell type and time point are not known. The chain recombines TRBV6-2 or TRBV6-3 with TRBJ2-1, with 7 bases aligning to TRBD2. CDR3 in DNA: TGTGCCAGCAAGGCCGGGGGGTACAATGAGCAGTTCTTC. Translated: CASKAGGYNEQFF.